This T cell receptor beta chain emerged from a study of T cells in narcolepsy. Looking at the study overall: Healthy controls were enrolled alongside patients with narcolepsy type 1 or type 2. Notes on the study in general: Blood of same and different patients, but not healthy controls, reportedly held recurring autoreactive clonotypes. Comparing one patient's CSF and blood CD4+ clonotypes highlighted HCRT- and TRIB2-specific autoreactive clonotypes. In some patient and control memory CD4+ samples, autoreactive clones were absent.

Using immunoSEQ multiplex PCR, the repertoire was profiled, and TCRdb retains in-frame clones only, with some absent. There are about 30,000 clones in the sample; roughly four fifths occur only once, and 2.5% to 3% lies in the top ten. Comment on this clone: Its target is unknown.

This clonotype was sampled from a human donor with narcolepsy. Material: CD45RA- memory CD4+ T cells from PBMCs.

CDR3 DNA: TGTGCCAGCTCATCCTCAGATCAGGGAGCGCAGTACTTC. It yields the protein CASSSSDQGAQYF. The rearrangement links TRBV18 to TRBJ2-7; D is tentatively TRBD1 or TRBD2 (5 bases each). The CDR3 contains 13 residues. Germline lookup yields CDR1 KGHSH and CDR2 LQKENI. V gave up 5 bases and J gave up 9 bases, with 17 bases separating them.